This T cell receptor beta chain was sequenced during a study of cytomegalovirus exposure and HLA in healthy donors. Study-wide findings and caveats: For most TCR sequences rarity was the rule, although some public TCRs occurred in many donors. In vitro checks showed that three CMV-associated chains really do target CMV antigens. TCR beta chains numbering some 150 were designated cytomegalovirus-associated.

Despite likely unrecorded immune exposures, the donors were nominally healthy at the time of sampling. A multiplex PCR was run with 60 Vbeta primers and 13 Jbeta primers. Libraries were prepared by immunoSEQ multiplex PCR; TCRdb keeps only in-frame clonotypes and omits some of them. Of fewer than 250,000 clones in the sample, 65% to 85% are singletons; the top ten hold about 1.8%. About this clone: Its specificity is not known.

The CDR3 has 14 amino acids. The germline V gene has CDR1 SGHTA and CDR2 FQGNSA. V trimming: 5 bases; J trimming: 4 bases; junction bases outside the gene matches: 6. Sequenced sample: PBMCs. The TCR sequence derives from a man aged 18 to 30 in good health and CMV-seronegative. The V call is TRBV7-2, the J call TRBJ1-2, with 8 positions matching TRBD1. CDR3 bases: TGTGCCAGCAGCCAGAGGACAGGGTTCTATGGCTACACCTTC. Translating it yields CASSQRTGFYGYTF.